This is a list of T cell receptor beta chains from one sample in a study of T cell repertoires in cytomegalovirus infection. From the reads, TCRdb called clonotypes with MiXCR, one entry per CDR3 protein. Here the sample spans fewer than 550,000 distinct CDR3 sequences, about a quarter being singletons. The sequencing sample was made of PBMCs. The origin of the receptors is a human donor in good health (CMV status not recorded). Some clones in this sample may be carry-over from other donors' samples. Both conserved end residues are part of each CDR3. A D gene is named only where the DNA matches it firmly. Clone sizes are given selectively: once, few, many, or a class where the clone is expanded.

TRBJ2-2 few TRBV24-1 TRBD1 TGTGCCACCAGTGGTTATCGGGACAGGGTGAACACCGGGGAGCTGTTTTTT CATSGYRDRVNTGELFF
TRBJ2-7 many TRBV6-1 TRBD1 TGTGCCAGCAGACGCCTGGACAGGGGCGAGCAGTACTTC CASRRLDRGEQYF
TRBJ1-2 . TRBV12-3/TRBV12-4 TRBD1 TGTGCCAGCAGTCGAATTCGAACAGGGGGGAACTATGGCTACACCTTC CASSRIRTGGNYGYTF
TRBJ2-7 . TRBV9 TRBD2 TGTGCCAGCAGCGTAAGTCTAGCGGGAATCTACGAGCAGTACTTC CASSVSLAGIYEQYF
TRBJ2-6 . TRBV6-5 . TGTGCCAGCAGGCGGGACTCCAGCTCTGGGGCCAACGTCCTGACTTTC CASRRDSSSGANVLTF
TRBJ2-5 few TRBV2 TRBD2 TGTGCCGTCAAGGGACTAGCGGGATCGTACCAAGAGACCCAGTACTTC CAVKGLAGSYQETQYF
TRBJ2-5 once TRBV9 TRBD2 TGTGCCAGCAGCGTAGGACTAGCGGGAACGTACCAAGAGACCCAGTACTTC CASSVGLAGTYQETQYF
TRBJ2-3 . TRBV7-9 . TGTGCCAGCAGCTCAATTCACAACACTTGGGATACGCAGTATTTT CASSSIHNTWDTQYF
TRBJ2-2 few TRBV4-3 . TGCGCCAGCAGCCAGAGCGAGCGCAGCGCCGGGGAGCTGTTTTTT CASSQSERSAGELFF
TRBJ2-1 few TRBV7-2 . TGTGCCAGCAGCTTGGCCCCTTTAGTCCTCAATGAGCAGTTCTTC CASSLAPLVLNEQFF
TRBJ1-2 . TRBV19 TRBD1 TGTGCCAGTAGTGTCAGACAGGGGGCCAACACCTTC CASSVRQGANTF
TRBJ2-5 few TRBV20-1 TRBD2 TGCAGTGCTAGAGACGGGGGGGTGACCCAGTACTTC CSARDGGVTQYF
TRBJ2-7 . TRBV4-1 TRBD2 TGCGCCAGCAGCCAAGTCCCAGCGGGAGTGTATGAGCAGTACTTC CASSQVPAGVYEQYF
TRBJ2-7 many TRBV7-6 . TGTGCCAGCAGCCTAGACAATTATGGCTTGAACTCCTACGAGCAGTACTTC CASSLDNYGLNSYEQYF
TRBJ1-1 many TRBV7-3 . TGTGCCAGCAGCTTCGGCCGACAGTCCACTGAAGCTTTCTTT CASSFGRQSTEAFF
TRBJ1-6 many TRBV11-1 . TGTGCCAGCAGGCAGTTCGGTTCACCCCTCCACTTT CASRQFGSPLHF
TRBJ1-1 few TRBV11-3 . TGTGCCAGCAGTCCGGGGGCAGCAACAATGAACACTGAAGCTTTCTTT CASSPGAATMNTEAFF
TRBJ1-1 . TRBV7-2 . TGTGCCAGCAGCTCCTATGCCGGGGGGAACACTGAAGCTTTCTTT CASSSYAGGNTEAFF
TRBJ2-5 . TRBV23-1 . TGCGCCAGCAGTCAATCGACGGACAGGACCCAGTACTTC CASSQSTDRTQYF
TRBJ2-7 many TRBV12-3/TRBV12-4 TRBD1 TGTGCCAGCAGCTTATCAGGGGGCAGTTACGAGCAGTACTTC CASSLSGGSYEQYF
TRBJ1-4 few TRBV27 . TGTGCCAGCAGTTTGGGCGTTTTGCCTGAAAAACTGTTTTTT CASSLGVLPEKLFF
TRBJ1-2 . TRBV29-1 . TGCAGCGTTGAAGGGTGGGACGATTCTAACTATGGCTACACCTTC CSVEGWDDSNYGYTF
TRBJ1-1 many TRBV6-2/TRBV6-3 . TGTGCCAGCAGTCTCACCTATGCTGAAGCTTTCTTT CASSLTYAEAFF
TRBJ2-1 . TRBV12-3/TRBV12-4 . TGTGCCAGCAGTTTAGGTTTATCAGATGTTGGGTTCTTC CASSLGLSDVGFF
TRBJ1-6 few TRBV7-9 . TGTGCCACCAGCTTGGGGACGGCCTATAATTCACCCCTCCACTTT CATSLGTAYNSPLHF
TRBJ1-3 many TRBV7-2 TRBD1 TGTGCCAGCAGCCTCCTCCCGGGGACAGGTCTGGGAAACACCATATATTTT CASSLLPGTGLGNTIYF
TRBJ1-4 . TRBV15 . TGTGCCACCAGCAGAGGATTCCTAAATGAAAAACTGTTTTTT CATSRGFLNEKLFF
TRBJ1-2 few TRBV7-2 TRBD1 TGTGCCAGCAGCGGGAGGACAGGGTCTCGCTACACCTTC CASSGRTGSRYTF
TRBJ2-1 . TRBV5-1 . TGCGCCAGCAGCTTGCGGGATTTAGGTGCCAATGAGCAGTTCTTC CASSLRDLGANEQFF
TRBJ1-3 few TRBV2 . TGTGCCAGCATCGCGGTTAGGTTCTCTGGAAACACCATATATTTT CASIAVRFSGNTIYF
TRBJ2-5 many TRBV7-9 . TGTGCCAGCAGCCTCCCTGCGGGATTGGTGTTAGGAGAGACCCAGTACTTC CASSLPAGLVLGETQYF
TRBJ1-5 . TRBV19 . TGTGCAGCAAGGACCGGTTACAATCAGCCCCAGCATTTT CAARTGYNQPQHF
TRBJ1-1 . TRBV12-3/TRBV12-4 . TGTGCCAGCAGGTATCTACAGGGCCCTTACACTGAAGCTTTCTTT CASRYLQGPYTEAFF
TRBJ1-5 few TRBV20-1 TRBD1 TGCAGTGCTAGCCGTGGACAGGTTTATCAGCCCCAGCATTTT CSASRGQVYQPQHF
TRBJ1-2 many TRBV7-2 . TGTGCCAGCAGCTCTTTCCGGGACGGGATTAACTATGGCTACACCTTC CASSSFRDGINYGYTF
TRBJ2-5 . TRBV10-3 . TGTGCCATCAGACCCGGGATTAATGGGGAGACCCAGTACTTC CAIRPGINGETQYF
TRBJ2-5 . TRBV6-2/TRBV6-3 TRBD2 TGTGCCAGCAGTTTCACTAGCGGGACTTACGAGACCCAGTACTTC CASSFTSGTYETQYF
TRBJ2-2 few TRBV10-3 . TGTGCCATCAGTGAGACCAGCGACTACACCGGGGAGCTGTTTTTT CAISETSDYTGELFF
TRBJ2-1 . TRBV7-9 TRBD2 TGTGCCAGCAGCTTACTCGGGACTAGCTCTATTGAGCAGTTCTTC CASSLLGTSSIEQFF
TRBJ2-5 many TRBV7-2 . TGTGCCAGCAGCTTTAGTATCGGTCAAGAGACCCAGTACTTC CASSFSIGQETQYF
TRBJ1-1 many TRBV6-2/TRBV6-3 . TGTGCCAGCAGGCAGGAGAACACTGAAGCTTTCTTT CASRQENTEAFF
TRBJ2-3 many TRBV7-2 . TGTGCCAGCAGCTTAGTCGCAGGGTCGGGCACAGATACGCAGTATTTT CASSLVAGSGTDTQYF
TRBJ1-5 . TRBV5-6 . TGTGCCAGCAGCTTGAGTGGGGCAGGTCAGCCCCAGCATTTT CASSLSGAGQPQHF
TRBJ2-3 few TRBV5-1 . TGCGCCAGCAGCTTGGCCCCCCCTCGGTCAACGCAGTATTTT CASSLAPPRSTQYF
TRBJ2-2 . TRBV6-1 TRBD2 TGTGCCAGCAGTCCCGTGCGGGGGAGCACCGGGGAGCTGTTTTTT CASSPVRGSTGELFF
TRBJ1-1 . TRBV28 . TGTGCCAGCAATCGGGGAGGGGCGGCAAGCACTGAAGCTTTCTTT CASNRGGAASTEAFF
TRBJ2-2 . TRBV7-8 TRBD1 TGTGCCAGCAGCTTAGACAGGGGGCATCCCGGGGAGCTGTTTTTT CASSLDRGHPGELFF
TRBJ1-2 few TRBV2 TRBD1 TGTGCCAGCAAGAGGGACAGGTCCTCCCAGGGCGGCTACACCTTC CASKRDRSSQGGYTF
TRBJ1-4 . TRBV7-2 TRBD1 TGTGCCAGTAACGCCAGAGGGGGCATGGGAAAACTGTTTTTT CASNARGGMGKLFF
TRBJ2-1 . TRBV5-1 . TGCGCCAGCAGCTTGGCAGGACCGCCCAATGAGCAGTTCTTC CASSLAGPPNEQFF
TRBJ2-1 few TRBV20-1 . TGCAGTGCTAGAGATAGATGGGGAGTTATTAATGAGCAGTTCTTC CSARDRWGVINEQFF
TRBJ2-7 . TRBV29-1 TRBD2 TGCAGCGTTGGGGGGGGGACTTTGGGTGAGCAGTACTTC CSVGGGTLGEQYF
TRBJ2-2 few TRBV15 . TGTGCCACCCGTCGGGACCAACTTAACACCGGGGAGCTGTTTTTT CATRRDQLNTGELFF
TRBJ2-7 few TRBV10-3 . TGTGCCATCAGAAGACAAGAAGCCTACGAGCAGTACTTC CAIRRQEAYEQYF
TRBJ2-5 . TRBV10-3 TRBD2 TGTGCCATCAGTGAGCCGGGGGCGAGGCTAGCGGGAGGGACCCAGTACTTC CAISEPGARLAGGTQYF
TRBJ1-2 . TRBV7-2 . TGTGCCAGCACCCCCCCCGGGGGGGGCGATAGCCACTATGGCTACACCTTC CASTPPGGGDSHYGYTF
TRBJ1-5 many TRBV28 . TGTGCCAGCAGTTTGGAAGGGTTGGGTCAGCCCCAGCATTTT CASSLEGLGQPQHF
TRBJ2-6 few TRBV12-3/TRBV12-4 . TGTGCCAGCAGCCCGACGCGCAGTGCGGCCTCTGGGGCCAACGTCCTGACTTTC CASSPTRSAASGANVLTF
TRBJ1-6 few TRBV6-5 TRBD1 TGTGCCAGCAGTTACGGACAGGGTGGGAATTCACCCCTCCACTTT CASSYGQGGNSPLHF